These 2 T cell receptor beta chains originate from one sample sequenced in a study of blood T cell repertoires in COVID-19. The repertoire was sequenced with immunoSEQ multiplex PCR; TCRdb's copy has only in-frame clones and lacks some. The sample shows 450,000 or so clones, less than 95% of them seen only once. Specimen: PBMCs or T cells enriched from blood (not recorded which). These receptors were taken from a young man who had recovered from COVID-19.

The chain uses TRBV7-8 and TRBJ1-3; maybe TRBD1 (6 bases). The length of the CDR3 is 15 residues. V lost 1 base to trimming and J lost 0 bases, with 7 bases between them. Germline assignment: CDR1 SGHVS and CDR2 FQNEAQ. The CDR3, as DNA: TGTGCCAGCAGCTTAGTCAGGGGCTCTGGAAACACCATATATTTT. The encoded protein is CASSLVRGSGNTIYF. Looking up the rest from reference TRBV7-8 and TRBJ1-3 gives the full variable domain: GAGVSQSPRYKVAKRGQDVALRCDPISGHVSLFWYQQALGQGPEFLTYFQNEAQLDKSGLPSDRFFAERPEGSVSTLKIQRTQQEDSAVYLCASSLVRGSGNTIYFGEGSWLTVV.

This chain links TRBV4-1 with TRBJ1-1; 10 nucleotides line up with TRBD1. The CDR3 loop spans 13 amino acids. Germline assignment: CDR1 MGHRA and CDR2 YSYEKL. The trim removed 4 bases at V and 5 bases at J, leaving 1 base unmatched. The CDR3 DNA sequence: TGCGCCAGCAGCCTGGACAGGGGGACTGAAGCTTTCTTT. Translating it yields CASSLDRGTEAFF.